This T cell receptor beta chain is drawn from a study of cytomegalovirus exposure and HLA in healthy donors. The CDR3 length is 16 residues. V lost 3 bases and J lost 3; bases outside the gene matches: 7. From germline, CDR1 is MGHDK and CDR2 SYGVNS. Researchers ran the PCR with 60 Vbeta and 13 Jbeta primers. The method was immunoSEQ multiplex PCR; TCRdb's version includes in-frame clones alone and lacks a portion of them. There are about 130,000 clones in the sample; over 80% occur only once, and roughly 1.1% lies in the top ten. Notes on this clone: The antigen is unknown.

General study points: Reportedly, TCR beta sequences accurately predicted HLA-A and HLA-B alleles in most subjects.

This clonotype was sampled from a boy under 18 in good health and CMV-seronegative. V gene TRBV25-1 combines with J gene TRBJ1-2, with 10 nucleotides matching TRBD1. Sequenced sample: PBMCs. The CDR3 bases are TGTGCCAGCAGTGATGATAGGGACAGGGGACACTATGGCTACACCTTC. Amino acid sequence: CASSDDRDRGHYGYTF.